These 17 T cell receptor beta chains came from one sample sequenced in a study of blood T cell repertoires in COVID-19. Some clones are missing from TCRdb's copy, which holds only in-frame ones; the method was immunoSEQ multiplex PCR. The sample records about 270,000 clones, 81% being singletons. Sequencing was performed on peripheral blood. These TCRs come from a woman aged 55-75 years with active or convalescent COVID-19.

The rearrangement uses TRBV5-1 and TRBJ1-1; weak D call: TRBD1 (5 bases). CDR1 SGHRS and CDR2 YFSETQ come from the germline V gene. Deletions cut 4 bases from V and 6 bases from J, with 22 bases between. This CDR3 comprises 16 residues. The CDR3 protein is CASSREQRGAYPEAFF. The CDR3 coding sequence is TGCGCCAGCAGCAGAGAACAGCGGGGCGCTTACCCTGAAGCTTTCTTT.

The CDR3: CASSSSDRGTEAFF. CDR3 DNA: TGTGCCAGCAGTTCCTCCGACAGGGGAACTGAAGCTTTCTTT. The genes are TRBV27 and TRBJ1-1; 8 bases map to TRBD1. The CDR3 runs 14 residues. Germline CDR1 is MNHEY and CDR2 is SMNVEV (reference sequence). The V and J ends lost 4 bases and 5 bases, in that order; junction bases with no gene match: 6.

This clone was counted between two and nine times. The CDR3 nucleotides read TGTGCCAGCAGCTCCGGGAGGACAACCAAAAACATTCAGTACTTC. Residues: CASSSGRTTKNIQYF. This rearrangement joins TRBV7-2 to TRBJ2-4; 7 bases are shared with TRBD2. Trimming took 4 bases from V and 2 from J; bases not matched to a gene: 5. Germline assignment: CDR1 SGHTA and CDR2 FQGNSA. The CDR3 is 15 amino acids.

V usage is TRBV14 and J usage is TRBJ1-6; D gene uncertain. V lost 1 base to trimming and J lost 8 bases, with 12 bases between them. CDR1 is SGHDN and CDR2 is FVKESK in the germline V gene. The CDR3 is 15 residues long. The CDR3 sequence: CASSQVQADHSPLHF. The CDR3 nucleotides are TGTGCCAGCAGCCAAGTTCAGGCCGATCATTCACCCCTCCACTTT.

The chain links TRBV27 to TRBJ2-7, with D perhaps matching TRBD2 (6 bases). The CDR3 is 13 residues long. The germline gives CDR1 MNHEY, CDR2 SMNVEV (reference sequence). The V end lost 3 bases, the J end lost 8 bases, and 14 bases lay between the germline ends. DNA for the CDR3: TGTGCCAGCAGTTTCGCGGGGCCGGGGAAGCAGTACTTC. Translated: CASSFAGPGKQYF.

This rearrangement joins TRBV12-5 to TRBJ1-1, with TRBD1 as a possible D gene (6 bases). Trimming took 0 bases from V and 4 from J, leaving 15 bases between them. CDR1 and CDR2 from the germline V gene are LGHNT and FRNRAP. This CDR3 region has 16 residues. CDR3 in amino acids: CASGLVGGGAGTEAFF. CDR3 DNA sequence: TGTGCTAGTGGTTTGGTCGGCGGGGGGGCTGGCACTGAAGCTTTCTTT.

This chain uses TRBV6-6 with TRBJ1-3, with a possible D match to TRBD1 (6 bases). V shed 6 bases and J shed 1 base, with 10 bases lying between them. The length of the CDR3 is 14 residues. The germline CDR1 and CDR2 sequences are MNHNY and SVGAGI (reference sequence). CDR3 coding DNA: TGTGCCAGCAGACACACAGGGTCTGGAAACACCATATATTTT. It encodes CASRHTGSGNTIYF.

The V gene is TRBV7-2, the J gene TRBJ2-2; the match to TRBD2 covers 12 bases. CDR3 length: 16 amino acids. Germline V gene lookup returns CDR1 SGHTA and CDR2 FQGNSA. V trimming: 4 bases; J trimming: 7 bases; junction bases outside the gene matches: 7. CDR3 in amino acids: CASSSTSGGIGGELFF. CDR3 coding DNA: TGTGCCAGCAGCTCAACTAGCGGGGGGATAGGCGGGGAGCTGTTTTTT.

This clone appeared a few times. The chain links TRBV6-2 or TRBV6-3 to TRBJ2-1; 9 positions agree with TRBD1. V trimming: 5 bases; J trimming: 4 bases; junction bases outside the gene matches: 6. CDR1 is MNHEY, CDR2 SVGEGT, per germline. This CDR3 spans 15 amino acids. The CDR3 here is CASSVGQGPYNEQFF. DNA for the CDR3: TGTGCCAGCAGTGTGGGACAGGGCCCATACAATGAGCAGTTCTTC.

The V call is TRBV2, the J call TRBJ1-2; D unclear. Germline V gene data show CDR1 as SNHLY and CDR2 as FYNNEI. The CDR3 length is 12 residues. Trimming took off 4 bases at V and 3 bases at J, with 6 bases between the two ends. This CDR3 reads CASSVTDYGYTF. CDR3 DNA sequence: TGTGCCAGCAGTGTTACAGACTATGGCTACACCTTC.

This clone appeared once. This chain joins TRBV7-3 and TRBJ1-5; D gene unclear. V gave up 5 bases and J gave up 2 bases, with 16 bases separating them. Germline V gene sequence: CDR1 SGHTA, CDR2 FQGTGA. CDR3 size: 16 residues. CDR3 nucleotide sequence: TGTGCCAGCAGCCCCTCGGACGGGATCGGCAATCAGCCCCAGCATTTT. It codes for CASSPSDGIGNQPQHF.

The chain carries TRBV9 and TRBJ1-4; D is possibly TRBD1 (5 bases). The germline V and J ends were trimmed by 0 bases and 8 bases, with 14 bases remaining between them. Germline V gives CDR1 SGDLS, CDR2 YYNGEE. The CDR3 consists of 15 residues. CDR3 residues: CASSVGAREGEKLFF. CDR3 bases: TGTGCCAGCAGCGTAGGGGCCAGGGAAGGCGAAAAACTGTTTTTT.

Only a few counts were recorded for this clone. The rearrangement uses TRBV30 and TRBJ1-2; 8 bases are a match to TRBD1. Germline V gene lookup returns CDR1 GTSNPN and CDR2 SVGIG (reference sequence). CDR3 length equals 14 residues. After removal of 4 bases from V and 10 bases from J, the junction contained 14 bases not matched to a gene. CDR3 sequence (DNA): TGTGCCTGGACCCGCCGAGTGGACAGGGAAGTCTACACCTTC. It specifies CAWTRRVDREVYTF.

The chain employs TRBV6-5 and TRBJ2-1; the match to TRBD2 covers 14 bases. V gave up 5 bases and J gave up 9 bases; unmatched junction bases: 3. CDR3 length: 14 amino acids. Germline V gene lookup returns CDR1 MNHEY and CDR2 SVGAGI. The CDR3 reads CASSRLAGGSEQFF. CDR3 in DNA: TGTGCCAGCAGTAGACTAGCGGGGGGGAGTGAGCAGTTCTTC.

This clone was recorded only once. The chain carries TRBV9 and TRBJ2-5; 11 nucleotides agree with TRBD2. V shed 6 bases and J 4 bases; nucleotides not matched to a gene: 8. The germline V gene has CDR1 SGDLS and CDR2 YYNGEE. The CDR3 loop spans 15 amino acids. The CDR3 nucleotides read TGTGCCAGCACCGCTAGCGGGGGGTTAGGAGAGACCCAGTACTTC. Translated: CASTASGGLGETQYF.

The chain joins TRBV6-2 or TRBV6-3 to TRBJ1-1, with 7 bases matching TRBD1. Trimming took 5 bases from V and 10 from J; bases not matched to a gene: 22. Germline V gives CDR1 MNHEY, CDR2 SVGEGT. The CDR3 is made up of 17 amino acids. For the CDR3, the DNA is TGTGCCAGCAGTGGCGCTGGCTGGGCGGACAGGATCTCAGGAGCTTTCTTT. Protein sequence: CASSGAGWADRISGAFF.

The rearrangement uses TRBV10-3 and TRBJ1-5; D is unresolved. Germline assignment: CDR1 ENHRY and CDR2 SYGVKD. The CDR3 is 13 amino acids. Trimming took 3 bases from V and 3 from J, leaving 6 bases between them. This CDR3 is CAISDLANQPQHF. In DNA, the CDR3 is TGTGCCATCAGTGATCTGGCCAATCAGCCCCAGCATTTT.